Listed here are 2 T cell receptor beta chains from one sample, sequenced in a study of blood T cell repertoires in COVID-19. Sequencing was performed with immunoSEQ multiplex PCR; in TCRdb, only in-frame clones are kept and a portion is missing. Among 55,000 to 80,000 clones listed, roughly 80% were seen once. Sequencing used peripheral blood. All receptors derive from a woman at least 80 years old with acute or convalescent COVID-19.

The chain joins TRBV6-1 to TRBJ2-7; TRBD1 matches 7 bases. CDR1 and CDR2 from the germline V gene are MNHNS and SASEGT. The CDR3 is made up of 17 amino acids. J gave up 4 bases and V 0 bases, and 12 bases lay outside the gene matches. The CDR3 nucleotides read TGTGCCAGCAGTGAAGCCGGTTACCTCAGGGGGAATTACGAGCAGTACTTC. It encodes CASSEAGYLRGNYEQYF.

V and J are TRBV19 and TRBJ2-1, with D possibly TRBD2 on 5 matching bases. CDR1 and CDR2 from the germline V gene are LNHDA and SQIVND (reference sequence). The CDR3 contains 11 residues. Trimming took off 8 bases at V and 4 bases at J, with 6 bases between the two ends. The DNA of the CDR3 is TGTGCCAGTGGAGGTTACAATGAGCAGTTCTTC. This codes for CASGGYNEQFF.